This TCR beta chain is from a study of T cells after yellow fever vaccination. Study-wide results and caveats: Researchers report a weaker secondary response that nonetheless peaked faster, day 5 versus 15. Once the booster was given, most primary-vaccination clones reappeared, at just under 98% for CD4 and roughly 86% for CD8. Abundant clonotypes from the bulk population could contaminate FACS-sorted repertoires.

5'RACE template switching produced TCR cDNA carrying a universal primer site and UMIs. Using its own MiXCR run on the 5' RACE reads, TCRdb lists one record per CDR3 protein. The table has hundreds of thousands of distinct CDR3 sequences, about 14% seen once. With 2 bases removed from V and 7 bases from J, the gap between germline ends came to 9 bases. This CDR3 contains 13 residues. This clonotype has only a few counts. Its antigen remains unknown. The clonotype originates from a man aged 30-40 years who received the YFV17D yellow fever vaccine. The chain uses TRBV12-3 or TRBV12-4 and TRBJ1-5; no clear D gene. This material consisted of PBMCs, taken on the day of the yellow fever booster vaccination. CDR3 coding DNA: TGTGCCAGCAGTTTACCCAGAGCCCAGCCCCAGCATTTT. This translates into CASSLPRAQPQHF.